The 8 T cell receptor beta chains in this list originate from one sample, sequenced in a study of Ad26.COV2.S vaccination and SARS-CoV-2 variants (dated by TCRdb to the early 2020s). Explained via the paper, the treatment or condition label denotes: roughly 18 received Ad26.COV2.S at low or high dose, single or two shots; about 5 received placebo; per-sample allocation not given. For vaccine and placebo recipients, repertoires were sequenced using samples collected on day 63 after the first injection. Library preparation was by the immunoSEQ multiplex PCR assay. Entries here come from immuneACCESS through TCRdb and include only in-frame sequences with V and J called. Some clones fail to appear in such tables; in the studies checked, an unresolved V gene covers under half of the shortfall, and the cause of the remainder is unknown. The sample profile shows some 340,000 clones; around 84% of them were found once. Together, the top ten hold under 2% of the sample.

Sample: peripheral blood, taken in a trial of Ad26.COV2.S vaccine versus placebo. The source of these receptors is a person between 18 and 65 years old who received the Ad26.COV2.S COVID-19 vaccine or a placebo.

The chain uses TRBV7-2 and TRBJ2-7; 14 positions agree with TRBD2. The CDR3 consists of 18 residues. The V and J ends lost 5 bases and 3 bases, in that order; junction bases with no gene match: 12. The germline CDR1 and CDR2 sequences are SGHTA and FQGNSA. The CDR3 region has the DNA TGTGCCAGCAGCGCAGGCCGACTAGCGGGGGGGAACTACTACGAGCAGTACTTC. This encodes CASSAGRLAGGNYYEQYF.

This sequence joins TRBV9 and TRBJ1-5, with no clear D. The CDR3 sequence is 14 residues long. From germline, CDR1 is SGDLS and CDR2 YYNGEE. The V gene lost 0 bases and the J gene lost 7 bases, with 11 bases spanning the gap. CDR3 sequence: CASSVDSGNQPQHF. CDR3 DNA sequence: TGTGCCAGCAGCGTAGATTCCGGGAACCAGCCCCAGCATTTT.

This clone was seen many times. The genes are TRBV5-8 and TRBJ2-3, with D maybe TRBD2 (5 bases). With 4 bases removed from V and 4 bases from J, the gap between germline ends came to 13 bases. The CDR3 length is 14 residues. Per germline, CDR1 SGHTS and CDR2 YDEGEE. The CDR3 nucleotides read TGTGCCAGCAGCACCCGGGGTAGCGCAGATACGCAGTATTTT. It encodes CASSTRGSADTQYF. The full variable domain, in which reference TRBV5-8 and TRBJ2-3 provide the parts outside the CDR3, is EAGVTQSPTHLIKTRGQQATLRCSPISGHTSVYWYQQALGLGLQFLLWYDEGEERNRGNFPPRFSGRQFPNYSSELNVNALELEDSALYLCASSTRGSADTQYFGPGTRLTVL.

V is TRBV5-1 and J is TRBJ1-1; D not resolved. Germline CDR1 SGHRS, CDR2 YFSETQ. V was trimmed by 3 bases and J by 4 bases, leaving 7 bases between them. CDR3 length: 12 amino acids. The CDR3 nucleotides read TGCGCCAGCAGCTCCATGGGCACTGAAGCTTTCTTT. Protein: CASSSMGTEAFF. The whole variable domain, filled in from reference TRBV5-1 and TRBJ1-1, reads KAGVTQTPRYLIKTRGQQVTLSCSPISGHRSVSWYQQTPGQGLQFLFEYFSETQRNKGNFPGRFSGRQFSNSRSEMNVSTLELGDSALYLCASSSMGTEAFFGQGTRLTVV.

This chain joins TRBV7-9 and TRBJ2-7; D ambiguous. This CDR3 spans 13 amino acids. Germline V gene data show CDR1 as SEHNR and CDR2 as FQNEAQ (reference sequence). With 7 bases removed from V and 5 bases from J, the gap between germline ends came to 15 bases. The CDR3 loop is CASTTEFVNEQYF. CDR3 bases: TGTGCCAGCACCACCGAGTTCGTGAACGAGCAGTACTTC.

This chain joins TRBV28 and TRBJ2-3; D uncertain. V lost 5 bases and J 3 bases, leaving 6 bases between the germline ends. The CDR3 spans 12 residues. Germline lookup yields CDR1 MDHEN and CDR2 SYDVKM. The chain's CDR3 is CASSLTTDTQYF. Written as DNA, the CDR3 is TGTGCCAGCAGTCTCACGACAGATACGCAGTATTTT. The full variable domain, with the rest looked up from reference TRBV28 and TRBJ2-3, is DVKVTQSSRYLVKRTGEKVFLECVQDMDHENMFWYRQDPGLGLRLIYFSYDVKMKEKGDIPEGYSVSREKKERFSLILESASTNQTSMYLCASSLTTDTQYFGPGTRLTVL.

This clone occurred once. The chain employs TRBV5-1 and TRBJ1-1; 12 bases are shared with TRBD1. J gave up 4 bases and V 4 bases, and 11 bases lay outside the gene matches. From germline, CDR1 is SGHRS and CDR2 YFSETQ. The CDR3 contains 17 residues. The CDR3 DNA is TGCGCCAGCAGCCTGTCGACGGGACAGGGGGCCGGCACTGAAGCTTTCTTT. It codes for CASSLSTGQGAGTEAFF.

This rearrangement joins TRBV6-1 to TRBJ2-5, with D perhaps matching TRBD1 (6 bases). Germline V CDR1 and CDR2: MNHNS, SASEGT. The CDR3 totals 15 residues. Between the trimmed V and J ends, which lost 2 bases and 5 bases, there was a span of 15 bases. The CDR3 region is CASSEWGQIRETQYF. The CDR3 nucleotides are TGTGCCAGCAGTGAATGGGGGCAAATAAGGGAGACCCAGTACTTC.